Shown below are 32 T cell receptor beta chains from a single sample sequenced in a study of cytomegalovirus exposure and HLA in healthy donors. The table came from immunoSEQ multiplex PCR; TCRdb's copy has only in-frame clones and leaves some out. The table includes about 220,000 clones, approximately 80% detected once. Sequencing was carried out using PBMCs. Source of these receptors: a young woman in good health and CMV-seropositive.

CDR3 nucleotide sequence: TGTGCCAGCAGTCCGACAGGGGGCGTCTACAATGAGCAGTTCTTC. Its protein product is CASSPTGGVYNEQFF. The chain joins TRBV6-4 to TRBJ2-1; 10 positions match TRBD1. This CDR3 is built from 15 residues. With 5 bases clipped from V and 3 bases from J, the junction kept 4 bases outside the gene matches. CDR1 is MRHNA, CDR2 SNTAGT, per germline.

The genes are TRBV29-1 and TRBJ2-6, with D uncertain. CDR1 is SQVTM, CDR2 ANQGSEA, per germline. The CDR3 covers 13 residues. With 5 bases removed from V and 0 bases from J, the gap between germline ends came to 5 bases. The chain's CDR3 is CSVKNSGANVLTF. CDR3 sequence (DNA): TGCAGCGTTAAGAACTCTGGGGCCAACGTCCTGACTTTC.

The genes are TRBV28 and TRBJ1-3, with 9 nucleotides matching TRBD1. Germline V gene data show CDR1 as MDHEN and CDR2 as SYDVKM. The ends lost 5 bases at V and 3 bases at J; junction bases unmatched: 2. The CDR3 totals 14 residues. Here the CDR3 DNA reads TGTGCCAGCAGTCAGACAGGGGGTGGAAACACCATATATTTT. Amino acids: CASSQTGGGNTIYF.

The chain recombines TRBV7-9 with TRBJ1-1; D unclear. V was clipped by 3 bases and J by 5 bases, with 7 bases between them. The CDR3 has 12 amino acids. Looked up from germline, CDR1 is SEHNR and CDR2 is FQNEAQ (reference sequence). CDR3 amino acids: CASSLEWTEAFF. The CDR3 DNA sequence: TGTGCCAGCAGCTTGGAATGGACTGAAGCTTTCTTT.

The chain joins TRBV4-1 to TRBJ2-7; D is tentatively TRBD1 or TRBD2 (6 bases each). Trimming took off 1 base at V and 3 bases at J, with 13 bases between the two ends. Germline V gene sequence: CDR1 MGHRA, CDR2 YSYEKL. The CDR3 runs 15 residues. In nucleotides, the CDR3 is TGCGCCAGCAGCCAAGGGCCGGCGGGACACTACGAGCAGTACTTC. This codes for CASSQGPAGHYEQYF.

This clone was seen only once. The chain recombines TRBV2 with TRBJ1-5, with TRBD1 matching 9 bases. Looked up from germline, CDR1 is SNHLY and CDR2 is FYNNEI. The CDR3 extends over 15 amino acids. V was pared by 7 bases and J by 7 bases, with 11 bases of the junction left unmatched. CDR3 in DNA: TGTGCCAGCAAGCGGGACAGGGCAGTTTACCAGCCCCAGCATTTT. It is translated as CASKRDRAVYQPQHF.

The rearrangement uses TRBV5-6 and TRBJ2-7, with D tentatively TRBD1 (6 bases). The CDR3 runs to 17 residues. V gave up 4 bases and J gave up 2 bases, with 22 bases separating them. CDR1 SGHDT and CDR2 YYEEEE come from the germline V gene. Here the CDR3 reads CASSLTIPGHGTYEQYF. In nucleotides, the CDR3 is TGTGCCAGCAGCCTGACAATACCGGGACACGGAACCTACGAGCAGTACTTC.

The chain links TRBV27 to TRBJ2-3; a possible D gene is TRBD2 (6 bases). Deletions cut 6 bases from V and 5 bases from J, with 12 bases between. The V gene's germline CDR1 is MNHEY and CDR2 SMNVEV (reference sequence). This CDR3 spans 13 amino acids. CDR3 coding DNA: TGTGCCAGCAGCCCCCGGGGAGGAGATACGCAGTATTTT. Protein product: CASSPRGGDTQYF.

The chain carries TRBV2 and TRBJ1-1; D possibly corresponds to TRBD1 (6 bases). The V end lost 6 bases, the J end lost 1 base, and 9 bases lay between the germline ends. CDR1 SNHLY and CDR2 FYNNEI come from the germline V gene. This CDR3 spans 13 amino acids. The CDR3 reads CASRQGANTEAFF. CDR3 DNA sequence: TGTGCCAGCAGACAGGGAGCGAACACTGAAGCTTTCTTT.

The chain couples TRBV7-2 to TRBJ2-7, with D perhaps TRBD2 (5 bases). V was cut by 2 bases and J by 9 bases, with 20 bases left in between. Germline values: CDR1 SGHTA, CDR2 FQGNSA. This CDR3 has 15 residues. The CDR3 region is CASSLPSSAARGQYF. In DNA, the CDR3 is TGTGCCAGCAGCTTACCGAGTAGCGCCGCTCGGGGGCAGTACTTC.

V usage is TRBV27 and J usage is TRBJ2-2; D may be TRBD1 or TRBD2 (5 bases each). Deletions cut 5 bases from V and 1 base from J, with 14 bases between. CDR3 length: 16 amino acids. Germline values: CDR1 MNHEY, CDR2 SMNVEV (reference sequence). The CDR3 loop is CASSATGPVNTGELFF. The CDR3 region has the DNA TGTGCCAGCAGTGCGACGGGGCCGGTGAACACCGGGGAGCTGTTTTTT.

This chain joins TRBV27 and TRBJ1-5, with D possibly matching TRBD1 (5 bases). This CDR3 is built from 14 residues. The V and J ends lost 9 bases and 4 bases respectively, with 16 bases between them. Per germline, CDR1 MNHEY and CDR2 SMNVEV (reference sequence). CDR3 sequence: CARSLRGGNQPQHF. In DNA, the CDR3 is TGTGCCAGGTCCCTGAGGGGAGGGAATCAGCCCCAGCATTTT.

The V and J genes are TRBV9 and TRBJ1-1; D is undetermined. Trimming stripped 0 bases from V and 7 bases from J, with 10 bases between. The CDR3 is made up of 13 amino acids. The germline gives CDR1 SGDLS, CDR2 YYNGEE. This CDR3 is CASSVAPHLEAFF. CDR3 nucleotide sequence: TGTGCCAGCAGCGTAGCTCCGCATCTTGAAGCTTTCTTT.

This clone turned up a few times. V gene TRBV6-5 combines with J gene TRBJ1-1; 8 bases are shared with TRBD1. The V segment lost 4 bases and the J segment 1 base; nucleotides outside the gene matches: 5. The CDR3 has 15 residues. In germline, CDR1 is MNHEY, CDR2 SVGAGI. The CDR3 DNA reads TGTGCCAGCAGTTCCCACGGGACAGGGAACACTGAAGCTTTCTTT. This translates into CASSSHGTGNTEAFF.

This clone was detected once. The rearrangement links TRBV11-2 to TRBJ1-2, with 8 bases aligning to TRBD1. The J segment lost 4 bases and the V segment lost 5 bases, leaving 6 bases of the junction unmatched. The CDR3 totals 14 residues. Looked up from germline, CDR1 is SGHAT and CDR2 is FQNNGV. CDR3: CASSHYTGGYGYTF. In DNA, the CDR3 is TGTGCCAGCAGCCATTACACAGGGGGCTATGGCTACACCTTC.

The rearrangement uses TRBV27 and TRBJ2-7; no firm D call. Germline CDR1 is MNHEY and CDR2 is SMNVEV (reference sequence). This CDR3 has 14 amino acids. Between the trimmed V and J ends, which lost 3 bases and 0 bases, there was a span of 9 bases. CDR3 sequence: CASSFMVSSYEQYF. For the CDR3, the DNA is TGTGCCAGCAGTTTTATGGTGAGCTCCTACGAGCAGTACTTC.

This clone was counted a few times. This sequence joins TRBV9 and TRBJ2-2; the match to TRBD2 covers 10 bases. There are 16 residues in the CDR3. The trim removed 5 bases at V and 1 base at J, leaving 5 bases unmatched. Per germline, CDR1 SGDLS and CDR2 YYNGEE. The CDR3 sequence is CASSHRLAGNTGELFF. DNA for the CDR3: TGTGCCAGCAGTCATAGACTAGCGGGGAACACCGGGGAGCTGTTTTTT.

The rearrangement joins TRBV15 to TRBJ1-1; D unclear. V was trimmed by 3 bases and J by 0 bases, leaving 5 bases between them. The CDR3 is made up of 13 amino acids. Germline V CDR1 and CDR2: LNHNV, YYDKDF (reference sequence). The CDR3 sequence: CATSRLMNTEAFF. CDR3 bases: TGTGCCACCAGCAGGCTGATGAACACTGAAGCTTTCTTT.

The V call is TRBV5-3, the J call TRBJ2-2; D is unresolved. TRBV5-3 is placed among ORFs of uncertain function. The CDR3 length is 16 residues. Trimming shortened V by 2 bases and J by 3 bases, and 14 bases separated the two germline ends. This CDR3 reads CARSFVLPDYTGELFF. CDR3 DNA: TGTGCCAGAAGCTTTGTACTCCCGGATTACACCGGGGAGCTGTTTTTT.

This clone occurred a few times. This chain links TRBV6-1 with TRBJ2-7; D is unresolved. Trimming pared 1 base from V and 4 bases from J, leaving 8 bases between. The CDR3 is 13 residues long. The germline gives CDR1 MNHNS, CDR2 SASEGT. The CDR3 DNA reads as TGTGCCAGCAGTGAAGGGCCCAGTTACGAGCAGTACTTC. It encodes CASSEGPSYEQYF.

The J gene is TRBJ1-1, the V gene TRBV9; D is unclear. V was cut by 7 bases and J by 1 base, with 11 bases left in between. Germline loops: CDR1 SGDLS, CDR2 YYNGEE. CDR3 length equals 13 residues. This chain's CDR3 is CASGLSTNTEAFF. The CDR3 nucleotides read TGTGCCAGCGGACTTTCGACGAACACTGAAGCTTTCTTT.

The V call is TRBV6-5, the J call TRBJ2-7, with unresolved D. The germline V gene has CDR1 MNHEY and CDR2 SVGAGI. Trimming stripped 6 bases from V and 3 bases from J, with 9 bases between. The CDR3 runs to 12 residues. The DNA for the CDR3 is TGTGCCAGCAGAACCGAAGTCTACGAGCAGTACTTC. This translates into CASRTEVYEQYF.

The genes are TRBV6-1 and TRBJ2-1; D is uncertain. V lost 0 bases to trimming and J lost 10 bases, with 13 bases between them. Germline V gene sequence: CDR1 MNHNS, CDR2 SASEGT. The CDR3 covers 14 residues. CDR3 DNA: TGTGCCAGCAGTGAAGCGTCAGCATACCGGGAGCAGTTCTTC. Its protein is CASSEASAYREQFF.

The chain recombines TRBV29-1 with TRBJ1-1; D is ambiguous. The CDR3 sequence is 12 residues long. V lost 7 bases, J lost 0 bases, and 9 bases lay in between. Germline-derived CDR1 and CDR2 are SQVTM and ANQGSEA. CDR3 in DNA: TGCAGCGCGTCCAGGATGAACACTGAAGCTTTCTTT. Its protein product is CSASRMNTEAFF. The full variable domain, rest sourced from reference TRBV29-1 and TRBJ1-1, is SAVISQKPSRDICQRGTSLTIQCQVDSQVTMMFWYRQQPGQSLTLIATANQGSEATYESGFVIDKFPISRPNLTFSTLTVSNMSPEDSSIYLCSASRMNTEAFFGQGTRLTVV.

This clone has just a few counts. The DNA for the CDR3 is TGTGCCAGCAGCCCAGGTATGGACACTGAAGCTTTCTTT. Its translation is CASSPGMDTEAFF. The chain employs TRBV9 and TRBJ1-1; D is uncertain. The CDR3 spans 13 residues. Trimming removed 4 bases from V and 3 bases from J, with 10 bases in between. Germline V lookup: CDR1 SGDLS, CDR2 YYNGEE.

V usage is TRBV12-5 and J usage is TRBJ1-1; D not resolved. The ends were cut back, 6 bases at V and 3 bases at J, with 17 bases in the middle. Germline-derived CDR1 and CDR2 are LGHNT and FRNRAP. The length of the CDR3 is 15 residues. CDR3 DNA: TGTGCTAGTGGATCCCCCCGGGGAAAAGACACTGAAGCTTTCTTT. Its translation: CASGSPRGKDTEAFF.

The genes are TRBV28 and TRBJ1-1; 8 bases align to TRBD1. Germline loops: CDR1 MDHEN, CDR2 SYDVKM. CDR3 length equals 14 residues. V lost 5 bases, J lost 5 bases, and 7 bases stayed unmatched. CDR3 sequence: CASSGGQGWTEAFF. Written as DNA, the CDR3 is TGTGCCAGCAGTGGCGGACAGGGATGGACTGAAGCTTTCTTT. Full variable domain (missing parts from reference TRBV28 and TRBJ1-1): DVKVTQSSRYLVKRTGEKVFLECVQDMDHENMFWYRQDPGLGLRLIYFSYDVKMKEKGDIPEGYSVSREKKERFSLILESASTNQTSMYLCASSGGQGWTEAFFGQGTRLTVV.

The chain has TRBV11-3 and TRBJ2-1; D not resolved. CDR3 length: 13 amino acids. The V end was cut by 1 base, the J end by 7 bases, with 8 bases between. The V gene's germline CDR1 is SGHNT and CDR2 YENEEA. This CDR3 reads CASSLGQTNEQFF. CDR3 nucleotides: TGTGCCAGCAGCTTAGGGCAAACGAATGAGCAGTTCTTC.

V gene TRBV27 combines with J gene TRBJ1-2; D is ambiguous. CDR1 is MNHEY and CDR2 is SMNVEV in the germline V gene (reference sequence). This CDR3 is built from 14 residues. The ends were cut back, 8 bases at V and 4 bases at J, with 17 bases in the middle. The CDR3 bases are TGTGCCAGCTCCACTGGGAGCCCTTCCTATGGCTACACCTTC. This codes for CASSTGSPSYGYTF.

The chain employs TRBV6-5 and TRBJ2-1; perhaps D is TRBD1 or TRBD2 (5 bases each). V was clipped by 7 bases and J by 5 bases, with 12 bases between them. Germline V gene sequence: CDR1 MNHEY, CDR2 SVGAGI. CDR3 length equals 13 residues. CDR3 nucleotides: TGTGCCAGCATAGGCAGGGAGCACAATGAGCAGTTCTTC. It codes for CASIGREHNEQFF.

The chain carries TRBV28 and TRBJ2-3, with D unresolved. CDR3 length: 12 residues. V lost 2 bases, J lost 3 bases, and 3 bases lay in between. Germline CDR1 is MDHEN and CDR2 is SYDVKM. The CDR3 loop reads CASSLQTDTQYF. CDR3 nucleotides: TGTGCCAGCAGTTTACAGACAGATACGCAGTATTTT.

This chain connects TRBV5-6 to TRBJ1-2; 8 bases map to TRBD1. Germline CDR1 reads SGHDT; CDR2 reads YYEEEE. V lost 3 bases, J lost 4 bases, and 8 bases stayed unmatched. This CDR3 spans 15 amino acids. DNA for the CDR3: TGTGCCAGCAGCTCTAGGACAGGGATGAGCTATGGCTACACCTTC. Its protein is CASSSRTGMSYGYTF.